This T cell receptor (beta chain) was identified during a study of T cells in Graves' hyperthyroidism and ophthalmopathy (dated by TCRdb to between 2017 and 2020). Background on the whole study: Peripheral blood samples were taken at initial diagnosis, before any treatment was given. For training and testing, the roughly 100 patients in the discovery cohort were randomly divided in a 7:3 ratio. In more than 5 Graves' hyperthyroidism patients, the study also compared T-cell repertoires from thyroid tissue with T-cell repertoires from blood. TCR Vbeta CDR3 sequencing of fewer than 150 peripheral blood samples (roughly 41 ophthalmopathy, about 75 hyperthyroidism and around 17 progressor patients) is reported in the paper. Following sampling, methimazole starting at 30 mg daily was given to hyperthyroidism patients, and high-dose intravenous methylprednisolone was given to ophthalmopathy patients. TCR V-J signatures able to tell the groups apart were searched for in a discovery cohort of 90 to 100 patients, of whom 40 to 45 had Graves' ophthalmopathy and some 60 had stable Graves' hyperthyroidism. Prospective prediction of ophthalmopathy was tested in an independent validation cohort of under 20 hyperthyroidism patients and 17 patients who later progressed to ophthalmopathy.

CDR1 and CDR2, per the germline V gene, are MGHRA and YSYEKL. The CDR3 measures 14 amino acids from cysteine to phenylalanine. CDR3 DNA is the only sequence kept; it has 42 bases, read in frame from the first base. V is shortened by 0 bases, J by 8 bases, and the region joining them spans 13 bases. This clonotype has only a few counts. Its antigen is currently not known. Within one base of it there is no much larger clone, and no base qualities were kept. Stable Graves' hyperthyroidism was defined as the absence of progression to ophthalmopathy over 18 months of follow-up. The hyperthyroidism patients were between 18 and 65 years old and newly diagnosed, with a disease duration of less than 2 months. Any patient with an uncontrolled infection, another autoimmune disease, pregnancy or lactation was excluded. Diagnoses were based on clinical symptoms, serum thyroxine and TRAb, thyroid ultrasound and orbital computed tomography. PBMCs were separated from 8 to 10 ml of fresh peripheral blood using Ficoll-Paque density gradient centrifugation. Trizol reagent was used to extract total RNA, and RNA quality was then checked on an Agilent 2100 Bioanalyzer.

On the study overall, not on this receptor specifically: Ophthalmopathy was separated from stable hyperthyroidism by a 13 V-J signature model, with about 86% sensitivity and about 84% specificity obtained in cross-validation and 80%/75% obtained in testing. Blood samples also contained most of the expanded thyroid clonotypes (frequency above 0.001), which suggests that blood repertoires may reflect thyroid immune responses. In validation, progression to ophthalmopathy was predicted by the model with around 70% sensitivity and nearly 75% specificity, a median of 6.5 months before onset. Sample size was not statistically predetermined, and blinding of investigators to group allocation was not performed.

The TCR beta CDR3 regions were amplified from the RNA transcripts. The TCR CDR3 was subjected to a first round of RT-PCR using the HTBI primer set and the Qiagen OneStep RT-PCR kit. The libraries were constructed in a second round of multiplex PCR and then size-selected and purified. The libraries were sequenced on an Illumina HiSeq2000 using paired-end 100 bp reads. Per the source publication's procedure: Raw data were processed with SOAPnuke, discarding reads with adapters, uncalled bases, mean Phred below 15, or no exact constant-primer or identifier match. High-quality paired reads were merged with COPE v1.2.5, and unique nucleotide sequences were defined as clonotypes. MiTCR v1.1 was used to align the clonotypes against IMGT TRBV, TRBD and TRBJ reference segments. Analysis was restricted to V-J combinations with a frequency above 0.0001, which covered just over 98% of repertoires. A TCS score was defined as the ratio of F50 (clonal expansion) to E x V (chaos), with BLOSUM62-based TCRdist applied between CDR3 peptides within each V-J. Welch's t-statistics and random forest reduced 500 to 550 V-J features to 13, which were used in a naive Bayes classifier (R e1071). TCRdb trimmed public reads at Q25 via fastp, called clones via MiXCR and kept in-frame beta chains. Each CDR3 protein gets just one entry, which takes the most common genes and DNA from the rows behind it. The V and J calls come from TCRdb's annotation, not from the publication. The sample table records 500,000 to 600,000 distinct CDR3 sequences; 16% of these occur just once. The ten largest clones capture around 18% of the sample.

Sequencing input: blood. This clonotype was sampled from a woman younger than 30 with Graves' hyperthyroidism. The chain is assembled from TRBV4-1 and TRBJ1-2; a confident D gene designation cannot be given. For the CDR3, the sequence is CASSQDTVLRGYTF. The base sequence is TGCGCCAGCAGCCAAGACACTGTTCTTCGGGGCTACACCTTC.